These 29 T cell receptor beta chains were all obtained from the same sample, sequenced in a study of cytomegalovirus exposure and HLA in healthy donors. Primers: 60 Vbeta forward and 13 Jbeta reverse. The protocol was immunoSEQ multiplex PCR, while the TCRdb copy is restricted to in-frame clones and leaves out a portion. The table lists approximately 50,000 clones. Material for sequencing was PBMCs. The receptors here all came from a male donor in good health and CMV-seropositive.

The chain employs TRBV18 and TRBJ2-7, with 7 bases fitting TRBD1. This CDR3 comprises 15 residues. The germline V gene has CDR1 KGHSH and CDR2 LQKENI. Trimming cost V 2 bases and J 2 bases; bases outside gene matches: 6. Written as DNA, the CDR3 is TGTGCCAGCTCACCATACGACAGGGAACCCTACGAGCAGTACTTC. It encodes CASSPYDREPYEQYF.

The chain recombines TRBV4-2 with TRBJ2-7, with D tentatively TRBD1 (6 bases). Deletions cut 3 bases from V and 3 bases from J, with 15 bases between. The CDR3 is 15 residues long. The germline V gene encodes CDR1 LGHNA and CDR2 YNFKEQ. The CDR3 loop reads CASSQSSTGFYEQYF. The CDR3, as DNA: TGTGCCAGCAGCCAGAGCTCCACAGGGTTCTACGAGCAGTACTTC.

The chain joins TRBV5-8 to TRBJ2-7, with 7 bases that match TRBD1. This CDR3 has 15 amino acids. V gave up 3 bases and J gave up 6 bases; unmatched junction bases: 12. The germline gives CDR1 SGHTS, CDR2 YDEGEE. CDR3 protein: CASSSWTGTPLEQYF. In DNA form, the CDR3 reads TGTGCCAGCAGCTCATGGACAGGAACTCCTCTCGAGCAGTACTTC.

V usage is TRBV6-6 and J usage is TRBJ1-2, with a weak D call TRBD1 (5 bases). The CDR3 spans 15 residues. Looked up from germline, CDR1 is MNHNY and CDR2 is SVGAGI (reference sequence). V was trimmed by 0 bases and J by 4 bases, leaving 12 bases between them. CDR3 sequence (DNA): TGTGCCAGCAGTTACTCGAGAGGGGAGGGCTATGGCTACACCTTC. This sequence encodes CASSYSRGEGYGYTF.

The V and J genes are TRBV7-8 and TRBJ1-2; 7 nucleotides line up with TRBD1. Germline trimming cut 5 bases from V and 8 bases from J; bases unmatched to any gene: 17. The CDR3 is 16 amino acids. Germline values: CDR1 SGHVS, CDR2 FQNEAQ. Here the CDR3 DNA reads TGTGCCAGCAGCCCAAGGACAGGCTCGGGATCGGGGGGCTACACCTTC. Residues: CASSPRTGSGSGGYTF.

V and J are TRBV25-1 and TRBJ2-5; 7 positions match TRBD2. Losses at the gene ends were 4 bases for V and 3 bases for J; bases not matched to a gene: 11. Germline V gives CDR1 MGHDK, CDR2 SYGVNS. The CDR3 has 16 residues. The CDR3 bases are TGTGCCAGCAGTGTATGGGAGGGAGCGGTGGAAGAGACCCAGTACTTC. It encodes CASSVWEGAVEETQYF.

The rearrangement links TRBV6-6 to TRBJ1-2; the D gene is possibly TRBD1 (5 bases). The length of the CDR3 is 14 residues. V shed 0 bases and J shed 13 bases, with 18 bases lying between them. Germline CDR1 is MNHNY and CDR2 is SVGAGI (reference sequence). This CDR3 is CASSYSGLQGGFTF. CDR3 in DNA: TGTGCCAGCAGTTACTCGGGATTGCAGGGAGGATTCACCTTC.

Here the CDR3 reads CASSQGPGNPYEQYF. In DNA, the CDR3 is TGCGCCAGCAGCCAAGGGCCCGGGAACCCCTACGAGCAGTACTTC. This sequence joins TRBV4-1 and TRBJ2-7; maybe TRBD2 (5 bases). CDR3 size: 15 residues. V dropped 1 base and J dropped 2 bases, with 12 bases sitting between them. Germline V lookup: CDR1 MGHRA, CDR2 YSYEKL.

The chain employs TRBV27 and TRBJ1-3; the match to TRBD1 covers 7 bases. The length of the CDR3 is 13 residues. Germline CDR1 reads MNHEY; CDR2 reads SMNVEV (reference sequence). Germline trimming cut 8 bases from V and 3 bases from J; bases unmatched to any gene: 4. CDR3 loop: CASGQVYGNTIYF. In nucleotides, the CDR3 is TGTGCCAGCGGACAGGTCTATGGAAACACCATATATTTT.

The gene calls are TRBV7-9 and TRBJ1-1, with D perhaps TRBD1 (5 bases). Deletions cut 5 bases from V and 0 bases from J, with 16 bases between. CDR1 is SEHNR, CDR2 FQNEAQ, per germline (reference sequence). CDR3 length: 16 residues. CDR3 in DNA: TGTGCCAGCAGCAGAGGCAGGGTAACCATGAACACTGAAGCTTTCTTT. This gives the protein CASSRGRVTMNTEAFF.

V is TRBV7-3 and J is TRBJ1-1, with D uncertain. This CDR3 contains 13 residues. CDR1 is SGHTA and CDR2 is FQGTGA in the germline V gene. Trimming cost V 6 bases and J 1 base, with 9 bases left between them. This CDR3 reads CASRAVSNTEAFF. CDR3 DNA sequence: TGTGCCAGCAGAGCTGTATCGAACACTGAAGCTTTCTTT.

The chain carries TRBV27 and TRBJ2-7; 8 nucleotides align to TRBD2. Trimming at V came to 3 bases and at J to 2 bases, leaving 6 bases not matched to a gene. Germline assignment: CDR1 MNHEY and CDR2 SMNVEV (reference sequence). The CDR3 is 15 residues long. The CDR3 DNA follows: TGTGCCAGCAGTTTGGTGCGGGGGGCGGCCTACGAGCAGTACTTC. Translation gives CASSLVRGAAYEQYF.

The chain carries TRBV7-2 and TRBJ1-2; D perhaps matches TRBD1 (6 bases). Germline CDR1 and CDR2: SGHTA and FQGNSA. This CDR3 is 13 amino acids long. The V gene lost 1 base and the J gene lost 8 bases, with 11 bases spanning the gap. As DNA, the CDR3 is TGTGCCAGCAGCTTAGTTGGGACACGGGGCTACACCTTC. Translation gives CASSLVGTRGYTF.

This chain uses TRBV4-3 with TRBJ2-1, with TRBD2 as a possible D gene (5 bases). Germline loops: CDR1 LGHNA, CDR2 YSLEER. V dropped 3 bases and J dropped 5 bases, with 11 bases sitting between them. The CDR3 extends over 14 amino acids. This CDR3 reads CASSHIGENNEQFF. The CDR3 DNA sequence: TGCGCCAGCAGCCATATCGGGGAGAACAATGAGCAGTTCTTC.

This chain's CDR3 is CASSEGQLSTDTQYF. The CDR3, as DNA: TGTGCCAGCAGTGAAGGACAGCTAAGCACAGATACGCAGTATTTT. This chain joins TRBV6-1 and TRBJ2-3; possible D gene TRBD1, 5 bases. The CDR3 sequence is 15 residues long. The germline V gene encodes CDR1 MNHNS and CDR2 SASEGT. Trimming cost V 1 base and J 0 bases, with 8 bases left between them.

This rearrangement joins TRBV19 to TRBJ2-2; TRBD2 aligns across 13 bases. CDR1 and CDR2 (germline): LNHDA, SQIVND (reference sequence). This CDR3 region has 16 residues. V shed 6 bases and J 1 base; nucleotides not matched to a gene: 2. The CDR3 DNA reads as TGTGCCAGTAGCAGACTAGCGGGGGGGAACACCGGGGAGCTGTTTTTT. Amino acid sequence: CASSRLAGGNTGELFF.

The V and J genes are TRBV28 and TRBJ1-2; 8 bases agree with TRBD1. V lost 5 bases, J lost 4 bases, and 9 bases stayed unmatched. Germline values: CDR1 MDHEN, CDR2 SYDVKM. The CDR3 is 15 amino acids. The CDR3 sequence: CASSLPTGQGYGYTF. The CDR3 DNA follows: TGTGCCAGCAGTCTCCCAACCGGACAGGGCTATGGCTACACCTTC.

V usage is TRBV5-1 and J usage is TRBJ2-2, with 8 bases aligning to TRBD2. Losses at the gene ends were 1 base for V and 4 bases for J; bases not matched to a gene: 9. The CDR3 consists of 17 residues. From germline, CDR1 is SGHRS and CDR2 YFSETQ. CDR3 in DNA: TGCGCCAGCAGCTTGAGTAGCGCGGGGGGATCCACCGGGGAGCTGTTTTTT. Translated: CASSLSSAGGSTGELFF.

The rearrangement uses TRBV5-1 and TRBJ1-6, with D tentatively TRBD1 (6 bases). Germline V lookup: CDR1 SGHRS, CDR2 YFSETQ. With 0 bases removed from V and 12 bases from J, the gap between germline ends came to 13 bases. The CDR3 is 14 residues long. The CDR3 DNA is TGCGCCAGCAGCTTGGGGACAGTCGACGGACCCCTCCACTTT. It encodes CASSLGTVDGPLHF.

This chain connects TRBV6-6 to TRBJ1-4, with 9 nucleotides matching TRBD1. Germline V CDR1 and CDR2: MNHNY, SVGAGI (reference sequence). Trimming at V came to 2 bases and at J to 8 bases, leaving 3 bases not matched to a gene. The CDR3 covers 14 residues. CDR3 protein: CASSYGQGREKLFF. The CDR3 coding sequence is TGTGCCAGCAGTTACGGACAGGGGAGGGAAAAACTGTTTTTT.

The chain carries TRBV18 and TRBJ2-5, with 8 bases fitting TRBD1. V shed 0 bases, J shed 7 bases, and the junction held 4 bases outside the gene matches. The CDR3 totals 14 residues. Germline V gene lookup returns CDR1 KGHSH and CDR2 LQKENI. The DNA for the CDR3 is TGTGCCAGCTCACCACCCCAGGGGGCAAGGACCCAGTACTTC. Its translation: CASSPPQGARTQYF.

V usage is TRBV9 and J usage is TRBJ2-7; D may be TRBD2 (5 bases). Germline loops: CDR1 SGDLS, CDR2 YYNGEE. With 0 bases removed from V and 4 bases from J, the gap between germline ends came to 14 bases. The CDR3 contains 15 residues. The CDR3 loop reads CASSVAFPGNYEQYF. CDR3 nucleotide sequence: TGTGCCAGCAGCGTAGCTTTTCCGGGGAATTACGAGCAGTACTTC.

This chain joins TRBV25-1 and TRBJ2-3, with 7 bases that match TRBD2. Losses at the gene ends were 8 bases for V and 2 bases for J; bases not matched to a gene: 7. This CDR3 has 14 residues. Germline assignment: CDR1 MGHDK and CDR2 SYGVNS. DNA for the CDR3: TGTGCCAGCGCCTCTAGCGGCCCCACAGATACGCAGTATTTT. This codes for CASASSGPTDTQYF. The complete variable domain, with remaining parts taken from reference TRBV25-1 and TRBJ2-3, reads EADIYQTPRYLVIGTGKKITLECSQTMGHDKMYWYQQDPGMELHLIHYSYGVNSTEKGDLSSESTVSRIRTEHFPLTLESARPSHTSQYLCASASSGPTDTQYFGPGTRLTVL.

This chain connects TRBV9 to TRBJ1-4; tentative D call: TRBD1 (6 bases). V shed 4 bases and J shed 4 bases, with 14 bases lying between them. Germline CDR1 and CDR2: SGDLS and YYNGEE. The CDR3 runs to 15 residues. The CDR3 loop is CASSFGTSGNEKLFF. The CDR3 bases are TGTGCCAGCAGCTTTGGGACATCGGGTAATGAAAAACTGTTTTTT.

The V gene is TRBV20-1, the J gene TRBJ1-5; D unresolved. CDR3 size: 11 residues. V was clipped by 5 bases and J by 5 bases, with 7 bases between them. The germline CDR1 and CDR2 sequences are DFQATT and SNEGSKA (reference sequence). CDR3 amino acids: CSAAGDQPQHF. CDR3 bases: TGCAGTGCTGCCGGAGATCAGCCCCAGCATTTT.

This chain connects TRBV9 to TRBJ2-2; 10 bases map to TRBD2. Germline V gives CDR1 SGDLS, CDR2 YYNGEE. The J segment lost 5 bases and the V segment lost 8 bases, leaving 9 bases of the junction unmatched. The CDR3 loop spans 15 amino acids. The CDR3 sequence is CASETGLAITGELFF. Written as DNA, the CDR3 is TGTGCCAGTGAGACGGGACTAGCGATAACCGGGGAGCTGTTTTTT.

The chain recombines TRBV5-6 with TRBJ1-1; 11 positions agree with TRBD1. Trimming took 2 bases from V and 4 from J; bases not matched to a gene: 1. Germline V gene sequence: CDR1 SGHDT, CDR2 YYEEEE. The CDR3 has 14 residues. CDR3: CASSFGTGGTEAFF. Written as DNA, the CDR3 is TGTGCCAGCAGCTTCGGGACAGGGGGCACTGAAGCTTTCTTT.

The gene calls are TRBV5-6 and TRBJ1-2, with TRBD1 matching over 8 bases. The length of the CDR3 is 15 residues. With V trimmed by 4 bases and J by 8 bases, 13 bases remained unmatched. CDR1 and CDR2 from the germline V gene are SGHDT and YYEEEE. The CDR3 coding sequence is TGTGCCAGCAGCGCCTTTCGGACAGGGTCAGAAGGCTACACCTTC. As protein: CASSAFRTGSEGYTF.

This chain uses TRBV6-1 with TRBJ1-2; 7 nucleotides align to TRBD1. This CDR3 spans 16 amino acids. Unmatched junction bases numbered 8, after V lost 2 bases and J lost 2 bases. The germline V gene has CDR1 MNHNS and CDR2 SASEGT. The DNA for the CDR3 is TGTGCCAGCAGTGAATATTCTCGACAGGGCAACTATGGCTACACCTTC. Translated, it gives CASSEYSRQGNYGYTF.